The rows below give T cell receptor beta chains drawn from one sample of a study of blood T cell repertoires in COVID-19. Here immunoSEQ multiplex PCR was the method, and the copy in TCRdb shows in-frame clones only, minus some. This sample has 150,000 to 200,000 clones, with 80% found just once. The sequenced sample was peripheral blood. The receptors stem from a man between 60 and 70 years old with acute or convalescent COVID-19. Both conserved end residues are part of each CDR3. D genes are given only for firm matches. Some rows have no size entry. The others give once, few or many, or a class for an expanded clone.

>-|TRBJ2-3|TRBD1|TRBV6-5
CASSYGQGGTDTQYF
TGTGCCAGCAGTTATGGACAGGGTGGCACAGATACGCAGTATTTT
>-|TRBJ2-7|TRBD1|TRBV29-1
CSVGGQVSSYEQYF
TGCAGCGTGGGGGGACAGGTCAGCTCCTACGAGCAGTACTTC
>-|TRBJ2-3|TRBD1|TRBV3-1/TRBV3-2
CASSPDRADTQYF
TGTGCCAGCAGCCCAGACAGGGCAGATACGCAGTATTTT
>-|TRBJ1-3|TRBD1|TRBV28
CASSFYPDRESLYF
TGTGCCAGCAGCTTCTACCCGGACAGGGAGTCCTTATATTTT
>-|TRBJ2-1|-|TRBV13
CASSGGSGGPYNEQFF
TGTGCCAGCAGCGGGGGGTCGGGTGGACCCTACAATGAGCAGTTCTTC
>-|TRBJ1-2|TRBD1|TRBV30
CACTGAGQQNQKPPYGYTF
TGTGCCTGCACAGGGGCAGGTCAACAGAACCAAAAACCCCCCTATGGCTACACCTTC
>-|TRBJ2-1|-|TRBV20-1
CSASSLHGESYNEQFF
TGCAGTGCTAGTTCACTTCACGGGGAGTCCTACAATGAGCAGTTCTTC
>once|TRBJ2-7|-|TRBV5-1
CASSLDGSISYEQYF
TGCGCCAGCAGCTTGGACGGGAGCATCTCCTACGAGCAGTACTTC
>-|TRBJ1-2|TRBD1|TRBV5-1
CASSGQGSPNYGYTF
TGCGCCAGCAGCGGACAGGGTTCACCTAACTATGGCTACACCTTC
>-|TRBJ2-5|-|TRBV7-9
CASSLQSGWETQYF
TGTGCCAGCAGCTTACAGTCGGGGTGGGAGACCCAGTACTTC
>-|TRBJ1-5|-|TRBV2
CASSGRVDSNQPQHF
TGTGCCAGCAGTGGTCGCGTAGATAGCAATCAGCCCCAGCATTTT